This T cell receptor (beta chain) originates from a study of blood T cell repertoires in COVID-19 (TCRdb year 2020). In terms of the full investigation: Collaborator samples came from the United States, Italy and Spain and covered acute and convalescent phases of COVID-19. The prospective study material was composed of cDNA or gDNA derived from T cells, B-cell-depleted T cells, or PBMCs. The dataset comprised deeply sampled blood TCRbeta repertoires from subjects exposed to, actively infected with, or recovered from COVID-19. The repertoires were made available in a free public database intended to serve as a resource for research on the immune response to SARS-CoV-2. Samples were obtained from the ongoing ImmuneRACE study (first 160 participants) and from about 1,300 subjects provided by 6 global collaborators. A de-identified subject ID, COVID-19 status, age in years and sex were almost always included in the sample metadata. Where available, HLA class I and class II types were obtained from metadata supplied by the sample provider rather than from assay-based typing.

From cysteine to phenylalanine, the CDR3 is 16 amino acids long. This entry keeps only the CDR3 DNA: 48 bases, framed from base 1. CDR1 and CDR2 (SEHNR, FQNEAQ) derive from the germline V gene (reference sequence). V is reduced by 5 bases and J by 5 bases, leaving a spacing of 19 bases between them. TCRbeta CDR3 regions were amplified from genomic DNA by means of the immunoSEQ Assay, a bias-controlled multiplex PCR. On the study's bioinformatics: Within the assay, amplification of reference gene primers was used to estimate how many nucleated cells each sample contained. Sequence reads were collapsed and filtered to measure the absolute abundance of every unique TCRbeta CDR3 rearrangement. For each sample, productive Simpson clonality was calculated as the square root of Simpson's diversity index across productive rearrangements. Sourced from immuneACCESS, this table was stored by TCRdb with only in-frame sequences that have V and J called. A share of the clones is absent; for the studies checked, an unresolved V gene accounts for under half, and the remainder has no known explanation. From that table come the V and J calls and clone size; the DNA was used to work out D and trimming. This sample gives about 270,000 clones in total; under 95% of them show up just once. 2.5% to 3% of the sample is taken by the ten largest.

Participants in the prospective study were aged about 18 to 100 years, lived in 24 United States geographic areas, and enrolled through a virtual design. Cohort assignment in the prospective study relied on participant-reported clinical history from a screening survey and a study questionnaire. Exposed participants had been in contact with someone with a PCR-confirmed or clinician-diagnosed COVID-19 case within 2 weeks of study entry. In the prospective study, whole blood, serum and a nasopharyngeal or oropharyngeal swab were collected from each participant by mobile phlebotomists. Additional blood draws and questionnaires over an approximately two-month period could optionally be provided by prospective study participants. Before DNA extraction, blood samples from the prospective study were shipped at room temperature or frozen. Findings and caveats that apply to the study as a whole: The amount of clinical and demographic metadata varied by source and participant and was provided uncurated.

As for this clone: Its binding antigen is unknown. Base qualities are not provided; no much larger clone lies one nucleotide away.

The receptor was derived from a man aged 35-49 years who had been exposed to COVID-19. The sequence joins TRBV7-9 to TRBJ2-1; the D gene is possibly TRBD2, with 5 bases matching. Sequenced sample: PBMCs or T cells enriched from blood (not recorded which). This receptor has the CDR3 CASSPRVTGIHNEQFF. In nucleotide form, the sequence is TGTGCCAGCAGCCCGAGGGTTACGGGGATTCACAATGAGCAGTTCTTC.